This T cell receptor (beta chain) is drawn from a study of blood T cell repertoires in COVID-19. Study overall: PBMCs, B-cell-depleted T cells, or T cells provided the cDNA or gDNA that made up the material.

The authors' processing: It was from reference gene primer amplification that nucleated cell counts were estimated. TCRdb keeps only in-frame clones here, not all; method: immunoSEQ multiplex PCR. That table supplies the V and J calls and clone size; D and trimming were determined from the DNA. The sample holds about 94,000 clones; over 65% are singletons and the top ten take 3% to 4.5%. One Seattle source followed patients from active infection through their disease course. Per germline, CDR1 SGHRS and CDR2 YFSETQ. The CDR3 is 16 residues long. The V gene end was trimmed by 6 bases and the J gene end by 4 bases; junction bases not matched to a gene: 9. This clone was seen repeatedly, ten times or more.

The material sequenced was peripheral blood. The genes are TRBV5-1 and TRBJ2-2, with TRBD2 matching over 10 bases. The receptor was derived from a man between 65 and 85 years old with COVID-19, enrolled during active disease. The CDR3 nucleotides read TGCGCCAGCACGACGACGGGACTAGCGATCACCGGGGAGCTGTTTTTT. It is translated as CASTTTGLAITGELFF.